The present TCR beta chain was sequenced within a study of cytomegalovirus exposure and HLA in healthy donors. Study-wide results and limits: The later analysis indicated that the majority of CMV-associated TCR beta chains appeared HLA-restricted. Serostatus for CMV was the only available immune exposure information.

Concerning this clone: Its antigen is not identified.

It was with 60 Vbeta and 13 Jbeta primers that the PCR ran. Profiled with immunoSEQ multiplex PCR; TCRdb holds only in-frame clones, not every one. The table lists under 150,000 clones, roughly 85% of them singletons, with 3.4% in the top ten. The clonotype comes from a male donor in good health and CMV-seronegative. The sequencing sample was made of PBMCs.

CDR3 region: CASSRLATTYNEQFF. The CDR3 DNA sequence: TGTGCCAGCAGCCGACTAGCCACCACCTACAATGAGCAGTTCTTC. V and J are TRBV7-3 and TRBJ2-1; the match to TRBD2 covers 7 bases. V gave up 5 bases and J gave up 2 bases; unmatched junction bases: 6. Germline lookup yields CDR1 SGHTA and CDR2 FQGTGA. This CDR3 contains 15 residues.